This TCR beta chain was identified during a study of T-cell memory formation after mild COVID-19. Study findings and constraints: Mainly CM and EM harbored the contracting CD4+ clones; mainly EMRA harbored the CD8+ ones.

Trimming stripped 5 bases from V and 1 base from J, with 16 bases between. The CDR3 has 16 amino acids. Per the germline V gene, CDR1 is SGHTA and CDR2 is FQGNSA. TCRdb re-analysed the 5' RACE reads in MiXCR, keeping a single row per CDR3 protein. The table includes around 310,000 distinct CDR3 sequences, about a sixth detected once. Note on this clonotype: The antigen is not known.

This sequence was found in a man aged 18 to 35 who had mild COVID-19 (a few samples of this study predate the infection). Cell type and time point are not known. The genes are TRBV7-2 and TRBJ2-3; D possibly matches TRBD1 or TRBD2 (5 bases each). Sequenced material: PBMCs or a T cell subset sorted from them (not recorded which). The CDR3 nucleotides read TGTGCCAGCAGCCCCCGGGGCCCCGTCCGCACAGATACGCAGTATTTT. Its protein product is CASSPRGPVRTDTQYF.